This T cell receptor beta chain was identified in a study of blood T cell repertoires in COVID-19 (dated by TCRdb to 2019 to 2021). About the full investigation: Collaborator samples came from the United States, Italy and Spain and covered acute and convalescent phases of COVID-19. The material from the prospective study consisted of cDNA or gDNA derived from T cells, B-cell-depleted T cells, or PBMCs. The dataset comprised deeply sampled blood TCRbeta repertoires from subjects exposed to, actively infected with, or recovered from COVID-19. A freely available public database, intended as a resource for researchers studying the immune response to SARS-CoV-2, is where the repertoires were released. The samples were drawn from two sources: the first 160 participants of the ongoing ImmuneRACE study, and over 1,000 subjects contributed by 6 global collaborators. A de-identified subject ID, COVID-19 status, age in years and sex were almost always included in the sample metadata. Where available, HLA class I and class II types were obtained from metadata supplied by the sample provider rather than from assay-based typing.

Results the study describes overall, beyond this receptor: How much clinical and demographic metadata was included differed by source and by participant, and the metadata was provided uncurated.

TCRbeta CDR3 regions were amplified from genomic DNA using the immunoSEQ Assay, a bias-controlled multiplex PCR. In the source study's methods: Within the assay, amplification of reference gene primers was used to estimate how many nucleated cells each sample contained. Sequence reads were collapsed and filtered to measure the absolute abundance of every unique TCRbeta CDR3 rearrangement. For each sample, productive Simpson clonality was calculated as the square root of Simpson's diversity index over productive rearrangements. Not all clones reach the TCRdb copy of this immuneACCESS table, which keeps in-frame sequences only. Checked studies attribute under half of the gap to unresolved V genes and leave the rest unexplained. The V and J calls and clone size were taken over from that table, and D and trimming were inferred from the DNA. Here the sample has about 200,000 clones; more than 65% occur a single time. The ten largest clonotypes hold roughly 8.7% of the sample.

V sheds 4 bases and J sheds 3 bases, leaving 16 bases between their ends. The CDR3, cysteine through phenylalanine, is 16 amino acids long. Solely the CDR3 DNA is kept, with 48 bases framed from the first base. Via the germline V gene (reference sequence), CDR1 is MNHNY and CDR2 SVGAGI. As for this clone: Its antigen is unknown. Qualities for individual bases were not recorded, and no much larger clone is one base off.

Each collaborating institution followed its own protocols to collect whole blood in K2EDTA tubes. Collaborator samples were shipped for TCRbeta analysis as frozen whole blood, isolated PBMCs, or DNA extracted from either sample type. The source is a middle-aged man with active or convalescent COVID-19. The rearranged chain carries TRBV6-6 and TRBJ2-4, with TRBD1 as a weak D call on 6 bases. The sequencing input was peripheral blood. The nucleotide sequence is given as TGTGCCAGCAGTTCCACCAGAGGGGGTAGCAAAAACATTCAGTACTTC. Its coded protein is CASSSTRGGSKNIQYF.